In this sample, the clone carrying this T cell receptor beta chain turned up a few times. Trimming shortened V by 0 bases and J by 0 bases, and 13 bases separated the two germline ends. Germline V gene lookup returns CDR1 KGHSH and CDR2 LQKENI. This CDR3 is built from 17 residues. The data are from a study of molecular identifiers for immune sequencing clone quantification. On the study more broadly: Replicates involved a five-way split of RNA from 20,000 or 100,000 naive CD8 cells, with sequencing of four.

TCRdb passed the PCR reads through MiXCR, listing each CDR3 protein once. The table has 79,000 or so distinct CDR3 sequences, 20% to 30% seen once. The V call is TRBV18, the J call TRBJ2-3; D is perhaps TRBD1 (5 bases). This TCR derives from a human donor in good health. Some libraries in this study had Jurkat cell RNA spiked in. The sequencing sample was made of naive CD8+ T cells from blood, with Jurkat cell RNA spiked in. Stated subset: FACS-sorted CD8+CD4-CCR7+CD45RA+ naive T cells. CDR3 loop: CASSPPPQGPSTDTQYF. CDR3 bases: TGTGCCAGCTCACCACCCCCTCAGGGCCCCAGCACAGATACGCAGTATTTT.